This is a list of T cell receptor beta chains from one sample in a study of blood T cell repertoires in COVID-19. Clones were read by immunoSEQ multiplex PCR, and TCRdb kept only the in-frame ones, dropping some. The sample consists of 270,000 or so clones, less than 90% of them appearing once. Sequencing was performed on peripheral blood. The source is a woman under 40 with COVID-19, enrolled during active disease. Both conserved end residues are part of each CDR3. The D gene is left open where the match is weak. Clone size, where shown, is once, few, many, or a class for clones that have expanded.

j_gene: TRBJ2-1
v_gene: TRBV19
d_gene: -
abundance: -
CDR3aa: CASSMAGSYNEQFF
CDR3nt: TGTGCCAGTAGTATGGCAGGGTCCTACAATGAGCAGTTCTTC

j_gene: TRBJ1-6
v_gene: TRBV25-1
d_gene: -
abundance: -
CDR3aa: CASSENRDNSPLHF
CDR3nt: TGTGCCAGCAGTGAAAACAGGGATAATTCACCCCTCCACTTT

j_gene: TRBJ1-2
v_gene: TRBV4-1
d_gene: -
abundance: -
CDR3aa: CASSLTDKRGYTF
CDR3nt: TGCGCCAGCAGCTTGACCGACAAACGAGGCTACACCTTC

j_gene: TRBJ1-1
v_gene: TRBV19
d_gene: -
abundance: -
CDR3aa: CASRLGGTEAFF
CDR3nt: TGTGCCAGTAGGTTGGGGGGCACTGAAGCTTTCTTT

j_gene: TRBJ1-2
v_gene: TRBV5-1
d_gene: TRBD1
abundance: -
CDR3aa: CASSYFGTGGEGYTF
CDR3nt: TGCGCCAGCAGCTACTTCGGGACAGGGGGCGAAGGCTACACCTTC

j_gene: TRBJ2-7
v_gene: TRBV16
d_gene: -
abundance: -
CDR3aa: CASTFNPGISYEQYF
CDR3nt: TGTGCCAGCACCTTTAACCCGGGAATCTCCTACGAGCAGTACTTC

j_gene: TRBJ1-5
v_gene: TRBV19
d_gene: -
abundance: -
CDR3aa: CASSWTDSNQPQHF
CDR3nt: TGTGCCAGTAGTTGGACAGATAGCAATCAGCCCCAGCATTTT

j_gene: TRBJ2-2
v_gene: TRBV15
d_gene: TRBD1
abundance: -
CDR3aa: CATSSEGQGAANTGELFF
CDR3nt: TGTGCCACCAGCAGTGAGGGACAGGGGGCAGCGAACACCGGGGAGCTGTTTTTT

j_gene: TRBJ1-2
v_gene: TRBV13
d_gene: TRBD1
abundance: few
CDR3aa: CASSIGTGNYGYTF
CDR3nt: TGTGCCAGCAGCATAGGGACAGGAAACTATGGCTACACCTTC

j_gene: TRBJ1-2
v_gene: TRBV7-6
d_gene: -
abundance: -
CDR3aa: CASSLAGGLGGYTF
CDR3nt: TGTGCCAGCAGCTTAGCGGGGGGGCTGGGCGGCTACACCTTC

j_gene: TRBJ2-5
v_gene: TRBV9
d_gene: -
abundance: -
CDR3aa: CASSKARAVNQETQYF
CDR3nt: TGTGCCAGCAGCAAAGCCAGGGCGGTCAACCAAGAGACCCAGTACTTC

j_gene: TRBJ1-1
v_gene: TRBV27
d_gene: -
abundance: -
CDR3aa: CASSLGGSNTEAFF
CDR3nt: TGTGCCAGCAGCTTGGGAGGTTCGAACACTGAAGCTTTCTTT

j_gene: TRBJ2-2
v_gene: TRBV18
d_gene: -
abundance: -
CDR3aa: CASSPLGWGRLTNTGELFF
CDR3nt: TGTGCCAGCTCACCACTAGGGTGGGGGCGCCTAACGAACACCGGGGAGCTGTTTTTT

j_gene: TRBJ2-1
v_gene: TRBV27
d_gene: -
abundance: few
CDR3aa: CASSLPDPRVVFF
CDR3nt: TGTGCCAGCAGTTTACCCGACCCTCGGGTCGTGTTCTTC

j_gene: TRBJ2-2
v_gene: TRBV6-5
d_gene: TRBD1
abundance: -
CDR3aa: CASSYQGVTGELFF
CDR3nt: TGTGCCAGCAGTTATCAGGGGGTCACCGGGGAGCTGTTTTTT

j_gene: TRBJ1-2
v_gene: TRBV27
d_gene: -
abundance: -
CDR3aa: CASSFRGSNYGYTF
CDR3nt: TGTGCCAGCAGTTTCAGGGGTTCAAACTATGGCTACACCTTC

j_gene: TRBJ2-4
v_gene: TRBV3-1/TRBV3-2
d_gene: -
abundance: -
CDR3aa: CASSQRGVDKNIQYF
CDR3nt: TGTGCCAGCAGCCAAAGAGGTGTAGACAAAAACATTCAGTACTTC

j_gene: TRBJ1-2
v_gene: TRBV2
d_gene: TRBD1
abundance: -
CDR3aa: CASSEAGGARYGYTF
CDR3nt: TGTGCCAGCAGTGAAGCAGGGGGCGCAAGATATGGCTACACCTTC

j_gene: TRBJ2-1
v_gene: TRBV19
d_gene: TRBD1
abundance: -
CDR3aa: CASSWTGHNEQFF
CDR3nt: TGTGCCAGTAGTTGGACAGGCCACAATGAGCAGTTCTTC

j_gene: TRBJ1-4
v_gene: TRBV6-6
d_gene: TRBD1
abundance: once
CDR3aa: CASSYLGQGSEKLFF
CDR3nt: TGTGCCAGCAGTTACTTAGGACAGGGGAGTGAAAAACTGTTTTTT

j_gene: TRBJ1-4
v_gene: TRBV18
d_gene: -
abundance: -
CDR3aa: CASSPPYAGSNEKLFF
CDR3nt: TGTGCCAGCTCACCACCATACGCAGGATCTAATGAAAAACTGTTTTTT

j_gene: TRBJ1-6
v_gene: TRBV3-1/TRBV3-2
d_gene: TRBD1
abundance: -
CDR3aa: CASSHGTGQGVPPLHF
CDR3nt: TGTGCCAGCAGCCACGGCACGGGACAGGGTGTACCACCCCTCCACTTT

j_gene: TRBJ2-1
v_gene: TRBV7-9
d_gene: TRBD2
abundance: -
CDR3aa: CASSLGLAGGPSNEQFF
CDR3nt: TGTGCCAGCAGCTTAGGCCTAGCGGGGGGGCCATCAAATGAGCAGTTCTTC

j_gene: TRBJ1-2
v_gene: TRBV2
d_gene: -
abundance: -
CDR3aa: CASKGGGTGNGYTF
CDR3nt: TGTGCCAGCAAGGGAGGGGGTACAGGGAATGGCTACACCTTC

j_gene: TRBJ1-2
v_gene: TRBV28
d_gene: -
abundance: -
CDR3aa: CASSYRPTGSYGYTF
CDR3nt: TGTGCCAGCAGCTACCGACCGACTGGATCCTATGGCTACACCTTC

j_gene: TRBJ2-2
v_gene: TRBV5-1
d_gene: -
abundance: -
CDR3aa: CASSPLGGTGELFF
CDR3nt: TGCGCCAGCAGCCCGTTAGGCGGTACCGGGGAGCTGTTTTTT

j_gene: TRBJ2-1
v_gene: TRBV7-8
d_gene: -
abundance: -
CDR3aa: CASSRGSYNEQFF
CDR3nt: TGTGCCAGCAGCAGGGGGTCCTACAATGAGCAGTTCTTC

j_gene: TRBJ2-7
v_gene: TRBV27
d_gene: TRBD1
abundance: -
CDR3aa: CASSSPAGGVYEQYF
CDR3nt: TGTGCCAGCAGTTCCCCCGCAGGGGGAGTCTACGAGCAGTACTTC

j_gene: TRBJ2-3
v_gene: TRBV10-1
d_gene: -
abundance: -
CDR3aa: CASSEGATSTDTQYF
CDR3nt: TGCGCCAGCAGTGAGGGGGCGACTAGCACAGATACGCAGTATTTT

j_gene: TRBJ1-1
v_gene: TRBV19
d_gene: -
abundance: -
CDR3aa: CASSIVTGVNTEAFF
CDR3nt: TGTGCCAGTAGTATAGTAACAGGTGTGAACACTGAAGCTTTCTTT

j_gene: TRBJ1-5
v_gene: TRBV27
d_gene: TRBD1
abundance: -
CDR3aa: CASSPKRDRGTYSNQPQHF
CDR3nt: TGTGCCAGCAGCCCCAAACGGGACAGGGGGACCTATAGCAATCAGCCCCAGCATTTT

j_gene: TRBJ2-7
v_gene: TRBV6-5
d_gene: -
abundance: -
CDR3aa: CASSRQWTYEQYF
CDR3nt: TGTGCCAGCAGTCGGCAATGGACATACGAGCAGTACTTC

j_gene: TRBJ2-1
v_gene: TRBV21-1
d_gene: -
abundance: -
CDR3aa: CASSKVRTSGDPQDEQFF
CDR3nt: TGTGCCAGCAGCAAAGTGAGGACTAGCGGGGACCCACAGGATGAGCAGTTCTTC

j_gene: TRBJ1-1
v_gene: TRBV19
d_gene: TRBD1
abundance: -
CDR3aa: CASSDRAIGTEAFF
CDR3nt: TGTGCCAGTAGTGACAGGGCTATCGGCACTGAAGCTTTCTTT

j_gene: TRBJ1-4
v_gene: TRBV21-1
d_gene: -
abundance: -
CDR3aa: CASKPAATNEKLFF
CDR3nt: TGTGCCAGCAAGCCCGCTGCAACTAATGAAAAACTGTTTTTT

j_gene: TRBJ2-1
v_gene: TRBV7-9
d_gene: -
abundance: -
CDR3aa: CASSPQASGLLGEQFF
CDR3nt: TGTGCCAGCAGCCCCCAGGCGTCAGGGTTATTAGGGGAGCAGTTCTTC

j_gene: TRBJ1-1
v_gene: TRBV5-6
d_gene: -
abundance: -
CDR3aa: CASSLAGGKAFF
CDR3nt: TGTGCCAGCAGCTTGGCCGGGGGAAAAGCTTTCTTT

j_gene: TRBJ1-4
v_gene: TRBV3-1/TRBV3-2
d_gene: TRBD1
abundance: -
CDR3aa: CASSRDRFSNEKLFF
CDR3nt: TGTGCCAGCAGCCGGGACAGGTTCTCTAATGAAAAACTGTTTTTT

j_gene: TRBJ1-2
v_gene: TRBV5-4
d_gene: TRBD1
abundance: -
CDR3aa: CASSYGTGSYGYTF
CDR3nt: TGTGCCAGCAGCTACGGGACAGGAAGCTATGGCTACACCTTC

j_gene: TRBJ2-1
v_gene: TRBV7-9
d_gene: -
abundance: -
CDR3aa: CASSPLPSRAHYNEQFF
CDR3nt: TGTGCCAGCAGCCCCCTCCCCAGCAGGGCCCACTACAATGAGCAGTTCTTC

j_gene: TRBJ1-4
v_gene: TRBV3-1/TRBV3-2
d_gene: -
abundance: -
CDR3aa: CASSLGGGGEKLFF
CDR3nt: TGTGCCAGCAGCCTAGGGGGGGGCGGTGAAAAACTGTTTTTT

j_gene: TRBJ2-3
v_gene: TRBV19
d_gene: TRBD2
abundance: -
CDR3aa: CASSLSGGAGDTQYF
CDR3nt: TGTGCCAGTAGTCTGAGCGGGGGGGCCGGAGATACGCAGTATTTT

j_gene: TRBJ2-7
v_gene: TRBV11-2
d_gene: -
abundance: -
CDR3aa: CASSLDGRAYEQYF
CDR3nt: TGTGCCAGCAGCTTAGATGGCAGGGCCTACGAGCAGTACTTC

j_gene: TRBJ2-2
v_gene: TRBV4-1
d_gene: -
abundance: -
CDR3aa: CASSQAGRNTGELFF
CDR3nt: TGCGCCAGCAGCCAAGCCGGGAGGAACACCGGGGAGCTGTTTTTT

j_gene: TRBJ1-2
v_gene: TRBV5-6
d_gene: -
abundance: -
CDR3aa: CASSLGLGDGYTF
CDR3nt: TGTGCCAGCAGCTTGGGACTAGGGGATGGCTACACCTTC

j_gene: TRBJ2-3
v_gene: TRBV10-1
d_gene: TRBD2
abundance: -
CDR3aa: CASSEERDTDTQYF
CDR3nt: TGCGCCAGCAGTGAGGAGCGGGACACAGATACGCAGTATTTT

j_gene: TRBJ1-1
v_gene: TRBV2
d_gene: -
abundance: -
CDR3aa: CASSPLDSWTVGMAEAFF
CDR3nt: TGTGCCAGCAGTCCCCTGGACAGTTGGACGGTAGGAATGGCTGAAGCTTTCTTT

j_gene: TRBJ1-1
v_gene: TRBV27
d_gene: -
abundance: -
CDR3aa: CASSQFNTEAFF
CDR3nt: TGTGCCAGCAGTCAATTTAACACTGAAGCTTTCTTT

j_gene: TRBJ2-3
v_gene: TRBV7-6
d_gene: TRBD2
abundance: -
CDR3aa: CASSSLAEVGTDTQYF
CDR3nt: TGTGCCAGCAGCTCCCTAGCGGAGGTGGGCACAGATACGCAGTATTTT

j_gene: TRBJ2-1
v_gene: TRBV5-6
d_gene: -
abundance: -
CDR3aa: CASILAGLYNEQFF
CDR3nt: TGTGCCAGCATCCTGGCGGGGCTCTACAATGAGCAGTTCTTC

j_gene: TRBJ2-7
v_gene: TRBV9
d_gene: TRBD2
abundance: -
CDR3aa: CASSVETSAFYEQYF
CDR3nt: TGTGCCAGCAGCGTAGAGACTAGCGCATTCTACGAGCAGTACTTC

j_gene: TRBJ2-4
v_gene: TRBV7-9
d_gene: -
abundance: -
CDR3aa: CASSASLLAKNIQYF
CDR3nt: TGTGCCAGCAGCGCTAGCCTCCTAGCCAAAAACATTCAGTACTTC